The 4 T cell receptor beta chains given below trace back to one sample, sequenced in a study of control samples from healthy donors and cancer patients. Libraries were prepared by immunoSEQ multiplex PCR; TCRdb keeps only in-frame clonotypes and omits some of them. The table lists about 110,000 clones, 70% to 85% of them singletons. The specimen was blood. The receptor set was obtained from a man between 18 and 29 years old in good health.

This clone has only one observation. V usage is TRBV27 and J usage is TRBJ1-3; D not resolved. The CDR3 consists of 15 residues. Per the germline V gene, CDR1 is MNHEY and CDR2 is SMNVEV (reference sequence). Trimming removed 5 bases from V and 0 bases from J, with 11 bases in between. CDR3 sequence: CASSARPHSGNTIYF. The CDR3 DNA is TGTGCCAGCAGTGCCCGACCTCACTCTGGAAACACCATATATTTT.

This rearrangement joins TRBV10-1 to TRBJ2-5; D not certain. The CDR3 spans 15 residues. The V and J ends lost 5 bases and 5 bases respectively, with 18 bases between them. The germline CDR1 and CDR2 sequences are WNHNN and SYGVQD (reference sequence). CDR3 nucleotide sequence: TGCGCCAGCAGTCCCGAGCCGACCCTATACGAGACCCAGTACTTC. Its protein product is CASSPEPTLYETQYF.

V usage is TRBV10-3 and J usage is TRBJ2-4, with D tentatively TRBD2 (6 bases). Germline values: CDR1 ENHRY, CDR2 SYGVKD. CDR3 size: 14 residues. Trimming took off 10 bases at V and 2 bases at J, with 15 bases between the two ends. The CDR3 loop is CATAEGRTKNIQYF. The CDR3 DNA reads as TGTGCCACCGCGGAGGGTCGGACCAAAAACATTCAGTACTTC.

The genes are TRBV19 and TRBJ2-7; 8 bases fit TRBD1. Germline V gene lookup returns CDR1 LNHDA and CDR2 SQIVND (reference sequence). The CDR3 spans 14 residues. After removal of 4 bases from V and 5 bases from J, the junction contained 7 bases not matched to a gene. DNA of the CDR3: TGTGCCAGTAGTACCGGACAGGGTATGAACGAGCAGTACTTC. Translating it yields CASSTGQGMNEQYF. The entire variable domain, with the rest obtained from reference TRBV19 and TRBJ2-7, is as follows: DGGITQSPKYLFRKEGQNVTLSCEQNLNHDAMYWYRQDPGQGLRLIYYSQIVNDFQKGDIAEGYSVSREKKESFPLTVTSAQKNPTAFYLCASSTGQGMNEQYFGPGTRLTVT.